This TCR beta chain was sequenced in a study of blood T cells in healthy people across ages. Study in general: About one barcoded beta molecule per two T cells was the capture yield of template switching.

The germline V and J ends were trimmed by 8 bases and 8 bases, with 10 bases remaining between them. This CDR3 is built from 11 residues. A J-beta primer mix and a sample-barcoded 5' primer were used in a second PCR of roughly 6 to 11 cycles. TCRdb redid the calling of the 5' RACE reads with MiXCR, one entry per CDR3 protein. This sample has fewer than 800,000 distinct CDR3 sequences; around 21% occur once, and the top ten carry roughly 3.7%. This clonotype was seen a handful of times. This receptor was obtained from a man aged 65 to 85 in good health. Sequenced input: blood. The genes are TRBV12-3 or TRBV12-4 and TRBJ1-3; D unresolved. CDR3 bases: TGTGCCAGCGGCACTGTGCACACCATATATTTT. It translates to CASGTVHTIYF.